The 16 T cell receptor beta chains below all came from one sample that was sequenced in a study of OX40 agonist ivuxolimab in advanced cancers. Assay used: immunoSEQ multiplex PCR; TCRdb lists only in-frame clones, some missing. Of some 86,000 clones in the sample, under 85% were seen once. Sequenced here: CD4+ or CD8+ T cells sorted from blood, sampled in a trial of the OX40 agonist ivuxolimab. The receptor set was obtained from an adult with an advanced solid tumor such as melanoma, head and neck, liver or kidney cancer.

This chain joins TRBV30 and TRBJ1-4, with 7 bases fitting TRBD1. CDR3 size: 15 residues. V trimming: 0 bases; J trimming: 5 bases; junction bases outside the gene matches: 6. CDR1 is GTSNPN and CDR2 is SVGIG in the germline V gene (reference sequence). The CDR3 loop is CAWSVPQGGNEKLFF. The CDR3 coding sequence is TGTGCCTGGAGTGTCCCTCAGGGGGGAAATGAAAAACTGTTTTTT. Filled out from reference TRBV30 and TRBJ1-4, the complete variable domain reads SQTIHQWPATLVQPVGSPLSLECTVEGTSNPNLYWYRQAAGRGLQLLFYSVGIGQISSEVPQNLSASRPQDRQFILSSKKLLLSDSGFYLCAWSVPQGGNEKLFFGSGTQLSVL.

The chain joins TRBV14 to TRBJ2-3; 8 bases are a match to TRBD2. Germline CDR1 is SGHDN and CDR2 is FVKESK. With 0 bases clipped from V and 4 bases from J, the junction kept 3 bases outside the gene matches. The CDR3 is made up of 15 amino acids. The DNA for the CDR3 is TGTGCCAGCAGCCAAGATCAGACTAGCGCAGATACGCAGTATTTT. This gives the protein CASSQDQTSADTQYF.

V gene TRBV5-6 combines with J gene TRBJ2-7; possible D gene TRBD2, 5 bases. This CDR3 spans 14 amino acids. V was clipped by 0 bases and J by 0 bases, with 7 bases between them. CDR1 and CDR2 from the germline V gene are SGHDT and YYEEEE. The CDR3 spells CASSLVDSSYEQYF. The CDR3 DNA sequence: TGTGCCAGCAGCTTGGTGGACTCCTCCTACGAGCAGTACTTC. The full variable domain, rest sourced from reference TRBV5-6 and TRBJ2-7, is DAGVTQSPTHLIKTRGQQVTLRCSPKSGHDTVSWYQQALGQGPQFIFQYYEEEERQRGNFPDRFSGHQFPNYSSELNVNALLLGDSALYLCASSLVDSSYEQYFGPGTRLTVT.

The V call is TRBV9, the J call TRBJ1-1; no definite D call. CDR1 SGDLS and CDR2 YYNGEE come from the germline V gene. The CDR3 consists of 13 residues. The V end lost 4 bases, the J end lost 3 bases, and 10 bases lay between the germline ends. The CDR3 reads CASSKGPHTEAFF. The CDR3, as DNA: TGTGCCAGCAGCAAAGGGCCTCACACTGAAGCTTTCTTT. Full variable domain (remainder filled in from reference TRBV9 and TRBJ1-1): DSGVTQTPKHLITATGQRVTLRCSPRSGDLSVYWYQQSLDQGLQFLIQYYNGEERAKGNILERFSAQQFPDLHSELNLSSLELGDSALYFCASSKGPHTEAFFGQGTRLTVV.

V and J are TRBV5-1 and TRBJ2-2; perhaps TRBD1 as D (5 bases). Germline CDR1 reads SGHRS; CDR2 reads YFSETQ. Trimming stripped 3 bases from V and 2 bases from J, with 8 bases between. The CDR3 is 14 residues long. In nucleotides, the CDR3 is TGCGCCAGCAGCTCGACAGTTAACACCGGGGAGCTGTTTTTT. Protein product: CASSSTVNTGELFF.

J is TRBJ2-1 and V is TRBV7-3; 11 nucleotides line up with TRBD2. The germline V gene encodes CDR1 SGHTA and CDR2 FQGTGA. Trimming cost V 5 bases and J 7 bases; bases outside gene matches: 13. The CDR3 is 17 amino acids. CDR3 nucleotides: TGTGCCAGCAGCCTTACGAATGTAGCGGGAGGGATGAATGAGCAGTTCTTC. As protein: CASSLTNVAGGMNEQFF.

The CDR3 bases are TGTGCCAGCTATAGACTGTCCCCTCAAGGCGGCTACACCTTC. Translation: CASYRLSPQGGYTF. The V gene is TRBV28, the J gene TRBJ1-2; D unresolved. The V end lost 8 bases, the J end lost 8 bases, and 21 bases lay between the germline ends. Germline V CDR1 and CDR2: MDHEN, SYDVKM. The CDR3 contains 14 residues.

There are a few counts of this clone. One junction end disagrees with the germline gene, perhaps due to a read error. The chain employs TRBV28 and TRBJ2-1, with D hard to call. This CDR3 has 11 amino acids. Germline V gene data show CDR1 as MDHEN and CDR2 as SYDVKM. The CDR3 coding sequence is TGTGCCAGCAGTTTATTTAATGTGCAGTTCTTC. Its protein product is CASSLFNVQFF.

The V call is TRBV28, the J call TRBJ2-7, with 7 bases identical to TRBD1. The germline V gene encodes CDR1 MDHEN and CDR2 SYDVKM. This CDR3 is 13 amino acids long. The ends lost 5 bases at V and 6 bases at J; junction bases unmatched: 7. The CDR3 sequence: CASSLNRGSEQYF. The DNA for the CDR3 is TGTGCCAGCAGTCTTAACAGGGGATCCGAGCAGTACTTC. Based on the CDR3 plus reference TRBV28 and TRBJ2-7, the full variable domain is DVKVTQSSRYLVKRTGEKVFLECVQDMDHENMFWYRQDPGLGLRLIYFSYDVKMKEKGDIPEGYSVSREKKERFSLILESASTNQTSMYLCASSLNRGSEQYFGPGTRLTVT.

This clone appeared a few times. The V call is TRBV4-1, the J call TRBJ1-1; D is unclear. The germline V gene encodes CDR1 MGHRA and CDR2 YSYEKL. The CDR3 length is 13 residues. V was trimmed by 3 bases and J by 5 bases, leaving 10 bases between them. The DNA for the CDR3 is TGCGCCAGCAGCCAGGATGAAAGAACTGAAGCTTTCTTT. Translation gives CASSQDERTEAFF.

CDR3 loop: CASRAATGGSNQPQHF. The CDR3 coding sequence is TGTGCCAGCAGGGCGGCGACAGGGGGCTCGAATCAGCCCCAGCATTTT. V and J are TRBV28 and TRBJ1-5; 10 bases agree with TRBD1. CDR1 and CDR2 (germline): MDHEN, SYDVKM. The V gene end was trimmed by 6 bases and the J gene end by 4 bases; junction bases not matched to a gene: 9. The CDR3 loop spans 16 amino acids.

The CDR3 DNA sequence: TGTGCCAGCAGCTTATTCCCGAGCTCCTACAATGAGCAGTTCTTC. It encodes CASSLFPSSYNEQFF. The J gene is TRBJ2-1, the V gene TRBV7-3; D unclear. The CDR3 length is 15 residues. Trimming removed 2 bases from V and 0 bases from J, with 8 bases in between. Germline V gene lookup returns CDR1 SGHTA and CDR2 FQGTGA.

The rearrangement uses TRBV4-1 and TRBJ1-3; D ambiguous. CDR3 length: 14 amino acids. Germline loops: CDR1 MGHRA, CDR2 YSYEKL. V gave up 8 bases and J gave up 1 base, with 12 bases separating them. CDR3 amino acids: CASSPPLSGNTIYF. The CDR3 DNA follows: TGCGCCAGCTCACCCCCCCTTTCTGGAAACACCATATATTTT.

The chain employs TRBV4-3 and TRBJ2-1; D might be TRBD2 (6 bases). The CDR3 is 16 residues long. V was shortened by 4 bases and J by 3 bases, with 16 bases between the two germline ends. The V gene's germline CDR1 is LGHNA and CDR2 YSLEER. DNA for the CDR3: TGCGCCAGCAGCCCTTTAGTTAGCGGTTACTACAATGAGCAGTTCTTC. Protein product: CASSPLVSGYYNEQFF.

With respect to this clone: This same CDR3 is encoded by further DNA sequences in the sample. The chain has TRBV28 and TRBJ2-7; unclear D gene. The CDR3 has 10 amino acids. Germline CDR1 reads MDHEN; CDR2 reads SYDVKM. V was trimmed by 3 bases and J by 5 bases, leaving 2 bases between them. CDR3 sequence reads: CASSFHEQYF. Written as DNA, the CDR3 is TGTGCCAGCAGTTTCCACGAGCAGTACTTC.

This clone was observed a single time. The CDR3 loop is CASSLWPGTGSSYEQYF. CDR3 sequence (DNA): TGTGCCAGCAGTTTATGGCCCGGGACGGGGAGCTCCTACGAGCAGTACTTC. The chain combines TRBV28 with TRBJ2-7, with D perhaps assigned TRBD1 or TRBD2 (5 bases each). V was trimmed by 0 bases and J by 0 bases, leaving 15 bases between them. This CDR3 comprises 17 residues. CDR1 and CDR2 (germline): MDHEN, SYDVKM.